The 12 T cell receptor beta chains listed next were all sequenced from one sample in a study of shared clonotypes between healthy human individuals. Method: immunoSEQ multiplex PCR; TCRdb's copy keeps in-frame clones and lacks some. The repertoire has about 530,000 clones, about 75% of them found once; the top ten carry 9.5% to 15%. The sample was PBMCs. The receptors here all came from a middle-aged woman in good health. Some clones in this sample may be carry-over from other donors' samples.

This clone was counted once. V and J are TRBV27 and TRBJ2-1; 7 bases are shared with TRBD2. V was pared by 4 bases and J by 6 bases, with 15 bases of the junction left unmatched. The CDR3 has 17 amino acids. Looked up from germline, CDR1 is MNHEY and CDR2 is SMNVEV (reference sequence). CDR3: CASSSNAGLAAVNEQFF. CDR3 bases: TGTGCCAGCAGTTCTAACGCTGGGCTAGCGGCCGTCAATGAGCAGTTCTTC.

The V call is TRBV5-1, the J call TRBJ2-3, with 8 bases aligning to TRBD1. The junction had 17 bases not matched to a gene; V was cut back by 5 bases and J by 3 bases. CDR3 length: 18 residues. Germline CDR1 is SGHRS and CDR2 is YFSETQ. The CDR3 region has the DNA TGCGCCAGCAGTCAAGACAGGGGCCACTCGGCCGGTACAGATACGCAGTATTTT. Translating gives CASSQDRGHSAGTDTQYF.

The genes are TRBV27 and TRBJ2-7; unclear D gene. Trimming pared 5 bases from V and 2 bases from J, leaving 25 bases between. The V gene's germline CDR1 is MNHEY and CDR2 SMNVEV (reference sequence). The CDR3 has 18 amino acids. CDR3 nucleotides: TGTGCCAGCAGTCTCCGGACCGCGCCAATGGCACCTCCCTACGAGCAGTACTTC. Its protein is CASSLRTAPMAPPYEQYF.

The chain carries TRBV5-1 and TRBJ1-1, with 12 bases that match TRBD1. The CDR3 is 14 residues long. Germline CDR1 SGHRS, CDR2 YFSETQ. V lost 4 bases to trimming and J lost 7 bases; unmatched junction nucleotides: 5. CDR3 sequence reads: CASSTGTGGGEAFF. The CDR3 DNA reads TGCGCCAGCAGCACAGGGACAGGGGGCGGTGAAGCTTTCTTT.

The J gene is TRBJ2-7, the V gene TRBV30; no clear D gene. The CDR3 extends over 11 amino acids. The V gene's germline CDR1 is GTSNPN and CDR2 SVGIG (reference sequence). V was shortened by 2 bases and J by 1 base, with 3 bases between the two germline ends. The CDR3 region is CAWSLSYEQYF. The DNA of the CDR3 is TGTGCCTGGAGTCTTTCCTACGAGCAGTACTTC.

This chain connects TRBV5-4 to TRBJ2-1, with D tentatively TRBD2 (6 bases). Trimming took 1 base from V and 9 from J, leaving 26 bases between them. In germline, CDR1 is SGHNT, CDR2 YYREEE (reference sequence). CDR3 length: 18 residues. In DNA form, the CDR3 reads TGTGCCAGCAGCTTGATGCTAGCGACTTCCCCCGCTCAGGGTGAGCAGTTCTTC. This encodes CASSLMLATSPAQGEQFF. The whole variable domain, filled in from reference TRBV5-4 and TRBJ2-1, reads ETGVTQSPTHLIKTRGQQVTLRCSSQSGHNTVSWYQQALGQGPQFIFQYYREEENGRGNFPPRFSGLQFPNYSSELNVNALELDDSALYLCASSLMLATSPAQGEQFFGPGTRLTVL.

The V gene is TRBV28, the J gene TRBJ1-2; 10 nucleotides align to TRBD1. CDR3 length: 18 residues. J gave up 4 bases and V 3 bases, and 14 bases lay outside the gene matches. The V gene's germline CDR1 is MDHEN and CDR2 SYDVKM. CDR3 sequence (DNA): TGTGCCAGCAGTTTTGGGCCCGGGACAGGGGAGTTGGGCTATGGCTACACCTTC. Residues: CASSFGPGTGELGYGYTF.

V is TRBV6-1 and J is TRBJ2-5; tentative D call: TRBD2 (6 bases). The germline V and J ends were trimmed by 5 bases and 5 bases, with 18 bases remaining between them. CDR3 length: 15 residues. Germline CDR1 is MNHNS and CDR2 is SASEGT. The CDR3 nucleotides read TGTGCCAGCAGTACCGGACTCGGGGCGGGGGAGACCCAGTACTTC. Residues: CASSTGLGAGETQYF.

The chain combines TRBV30 with TRBJ2-7; D is perhaps TRBD2 (5 bases). Trimming stripped 4 bases from V and 4 bases from J, with 8 bases between. This CDR3 has 11 residues. The germline CDR1 and CDR2 sequences are GTSNPN and SVGIG (reference sequence). The CDR3 DNA sequence: TGTGCCTGGACTCCGGGATACGAGCAGTACTTC. The encoded protein is CAWTPGYEQYF.

The rearrangement uses TRBV9 and TRBJ2-5; TRBD2 matches 12 bases. Germline CDR1 and CDR2: SGDLS and YYNGEE. The CDR3 length is 16 residues. V trimming: 0 bases; J trimming: 4 bases; junction bases outside the gene matches: 4. The CDR3 nucleotides read TGTGCCAGCAGCGTAGACCCGGGACTAGCGGGAGAGACCCAGTACTTC. It specifies CASSVDPGLAGETQYF.

V gene TRBV11-2 combines with J gene TRBJ2-5; 9 bases map to TRBD2. Trimming cost V 1 base and J 2 bases; bases outside gene matches: 5. This CDR3 spans 16 amino acids. CDR1 is SGHAT, CDR2 FQNNGV, per germline. DNA for the CDR3: TGTGCCAGCAGCTTAGGCGTAGCGGGAGAGCAAGAGACCCAGTACTTC. As protein: CASSLGVAGEQETQYF.

A word on this clone: A much larger clone lies a single base off, so this may be a read error. This chain links TRBV25-1 with TRBJ2-7, with 13 nucleotides matching TRBD2. J was trimmed by 3 bases and V by 3 bases; bases with no gene match: 2. Per the germline V gene, CDR1 is MGHDK and CDR2 is SYGVNS. The length of the CDR3 is 15 residues. For the CDR3, the DNA is TGTGCCAGCAGTGACTGGACTAGCGGGAGCTACGAGCAGTACTTC. Protein: CASSDWTSGSYEQYF.